These T cell receptor beta chains were read from a single sample in a study of shared T cell receptors in the human thymus. The protocol was immunoSEQ multiplex PCR, while the TCRdb copy is restricted to in-frame clones and leaves out a portion. The sample records about 610,000 clones, 88% being singletons. A further study also used this sample, focusing on human thymus T cells.

The sequencing sample was made of thymocytes. Every receptor here comes from a boy younger than two with a congenital heart defect. The CDR3 runs from the conserved cysteine through the conserved F or W. The D gene is left open where the match is weak.

v_call	j_call	d_call	cdr3_aa
TRBV10-3	TRBJ2-7	TRBD1	CAISEGTGGTKGYEQYF
TRBV11-3	TRBJ2-7	NA	CASSLDGQLIYEQYF
TRBV7-8	TRBJ2-2	TRBD2	CASSWGGFANTGELFF
TRBV30	TRBJ2-5	NA	CAWIAPTRDWETQYF
TRBV7-9	TRBJ2-3	NA	CASSLPVGHTDTQYF
TRBV9	TRBJ2-7	TRBD2	CASSPGGTSGSSYEQYF
TRBV30	TRBJ2-3	TRBD2	CAWGRGAPTDTQYF
TRBV6-4	TRBJ2-1	TRBD2	CASSDSLPLAASSYNEQFF
TRBV7-6	TRBJ2-7	NA	CASSLPRVCRRGRPYEQYF
TRBV28	TRBJ2-1	TRBD1	CASNPGTGLNEQFF
TRBV11-2	TRBJ2-7	TRBD2	CASSLDRRLALNNSYEQYF
TRBV18	TRBJ2-1	NA	CASSPAIEGPYNEQFF
TRBV4-1	TRBJ2-7	NA	CASSPSGRPYEQYF
TRBV4-2	TRBJ1-1	TRBD1	CASSQADRVHTEAFF
TRBV11-3	TRBJ1-2	TRBD1	CASRRQGDNRGYTF
TRBV7-8	TRBJ2-3	TRBD2	CASSLGGLAGVVRQYF